Shown below are 5 T cell receptor beta chains from a single sample sequenced in a study of blood T cell repertoires in COVID-19. The method was immunoSEQ multiplex PCR; TCRdb's version includes in-frame clones alone and lacks a portion of them. The table lists approximately 180,000 clones, approximately 79% of them singletons, with around 5.5% in the top ten. The sequenced sample was PBMCs or T cells enriched from blood (not recorded which). These receptors were taken from an older woman with acute COVID-19.

The chain carries TRBV7-2 and TRBJ1-2, with 7 bases lining up with TRBD1. The V gene end was trimmed by 7 bases and the J gene end by 8 bases; junction bases not matched to a gene: 10. CDR3 length: 13 amino acids. In germline, CDR1 is SGHTA, CDR2 FQGNSA. CDR3 nucleotide sequence: TGTGCCAGCACCCCAGACAGGGTTGGAGGCTACACCTTC. It codes for CASTPDRVGGYTF.

This chain joins TRBV10-1 and TRBJ1-1, with a tentative D call TRBD1 (6 bases). Germline V gene lookup returns CDR1 WNHNN and CDR2 SYGVQD (reference sequence). V dropped 6 bases and J dropped 11 bases, with 19 bases sitting between them. The CDR3 spans 13 residues. For the CDR3, the DNA is TGCGCCAGCAGCCAGGACAGAAACGGGCGGGCTTTCTTT. It specifies CASSQDRNGRAFF.

V usage is TRBV12-5 and J usage is TRBJ2-3; 13 nucleotides align to TRBD2. After removal of 5 bases from V and 5 bases from J, the junction contained 7 bases not matched to a gene. Germline-derived CDR1 and CDR2 are LGHNT and FRNRAP. The CDR3 extends over 16 amino acids. CDR3 protein: CASGPGRTSGGDTQYF. In DNA, the CDR3 is TGTGCTAGTGGTCCAGGACGGACTAGCGGGGGAGATACGCAGTATTTT. Together with reference TRBV12-5 and TRBJ2-3, the CDR3 gives the full variable domain: DARVTQTPRHKVTEMGQEVTMRCQPILGHNTVFWYRQTMMQGLELLAYFRNRAPLDDSGMPKDRFSAEMPDATLATLKIQPSEPRDSAVYFCASGPGRTSGGDTQYFGPGTRLTVL.

This chain joins TRBV3-1 (or the pseudogene TRBV3-2) and TRBJ2-3; unclear D gene. The V end was cut by 7 bases, the J end by 2 bases, with 13 bases between. Per germline, CDR1 LGHDT and CDR2 YNNKEL (reference sequence). CDR3 size: 14 residues. CDR3 sequence reads: CASTRVRYTDTQYF. The CDR3 nucleotides are TGTGCCAGCACAAGAGTAAGATACACAGATACGCAGTATTTT.

This clone appeared a single time. The chain joins TRBV5-5 to TRBJ2-7; a possible D gene is TRBD1 (6 bases). V dropped 7 bases and J dropped 0 bases, with 17 bases sitting between them. CDR3 length equals 15 residues. The germline CDR1 and CDR2 sequences are SGHKS and YYEKEE (reference sequence). DNA for the CDR3: TGTGCCAGCGGCAAGGACAGCGTGATCTCCTACGAGCAGTACGTC. Its translation is CASGKDSVISYEQYV.